This T cell receptor beta chain comes out of a study of T cell responses to AZD1222 COVID-19 vaccine. The study, taken as a whole, reports: A rise in Spike-specific TCR breadth and depth followed two AZD1222 doses.

Turning to this clone: Its specificity is unknown.

Method: immunoSEQ multiplex PCR; TCRdb's copy keeps in-frame clones and lacks some. Here the sample spans 150,000 to 190,000 clones, roughly nine tenths being singletons. The V gene's germline CDR1 is SGHTS and CDR2 YDEGEE. The V segment lost 4 bases and the J segment 4 bases; nucleotides outside the gene matches: 10. This CDR3 contains 15 residues. The V gene is TRBV5-8, the J gene TRBJ1-2, with 7 bases lining up with TRBD1. The receptor comes from an adult in good health. This sample comprised peripheral blood, obtained on day 0 of AZD1222 vaccination. CDR3 sequence (DNA): TGTGCCAGCAGCCGGGGACAGCCGGGATTCTATGGCTACACCTTC. The encoded protein is CASSRGQPGFYGYTF.